Below, 15 T cell receptor beta chains from the same sample are listed, as sequenced in a study of blood T cells in healthy people across ages. A J-beta primer mix and a sample-barcoded 5' primer were used in a second PCR of about 7 to 12 cycles. Via MiXCR, TCRdb re-called the 5' RACE reads, giving one row per CDR3 protein. The profile shows approximately 1.5 million distinct CDR3 sequences, roughly 43% of them singletons. The sample taken for sequencing was blood. These receptors all come from a woman under 30 in good health.

The rearrangement links TRBV12-3 or TRBV12-4 to TRBJ2-1; D gene uncertain. V dropped 4 bases and J dropped 3 bases, with 16 bases sitting between them. This CDR3 contains 16 residues. The CDR3 region is CASSSTGTWGYNEQFF. The CDR3, as DNA: TGTGCCAGCAGTTCCACTGGTACGTGGGGCTACAATGAGCAGTTCTTC.

This chain uses TRBV6-1 with TRBJ1-2, with D possibly matching TRBD1 (6 bases). The germline CDR1 and CDR2 sequences are MNHNS and SASEGT. The CDR3 spans 16 residues. V was pared by 5 bases and J by 0 bases, with 16 bases between. The CDR3: CASSTSRDTANYGYTF. In DNA form, the CDR3 reads TGTGCCAGCAGTACATCCCGGGACACTGCTAACTATGGCTACACCTTC.

This clonotype was seen only once. One junction end does not reproduce the germline sequence, and a read error may be involved. The chain has TRBV4-3 and TRBJ2-4; possible D gene TRBD1, 6 bases. The J call may be in error: the DNA end matches TRBJ2-7 better. The CDR3 consists of 20 residues. The germline V gene encodes CDR1 LGHNA and CDR2 YSLEER. The CDR3 sequence is CAGSQEWGPSEQFRRYEQYF. CDR3 DNA sequence: TGCGCCGGCAGCCAAGAATGGGGGCCCTCCGAGCAATTTAGGCGCTACGAGCAGTACTTC.

The CDR3 is CASSLSVNEQYF. The CDR3 DNA reads as TGTGCCAGCAGCTTATCTGTGAACGAGCAGTACTTC. The chain employs TRBV7-2 and TRBJ2-7; D gene unclear. Per the germline V gene, CDR1 is SGHTA and CDR2 is FQGNSA. This CDR3 is 12 amino acids long. Trimming left V 2 bases short and J 5 bases short, with 7 bases between.

The chain uses TRBV7-8 and TRBJ2-5; D is unclear. The CDR3 has 15 amino acids. From germline, CDR1 is SGHVS and CDR2 FQNEAQ. Trimming took 1 base from V and 11 from J, leaving 20 bases between them. The CDR3 reads CASSLELYSDNEQYF. CDR3 nucleotides: TGTGCCAGCAGCTTAGAGTTATATTCCGACAATGAGCAGTACTTC.

The chain recombines TRBV7-8 with TRBJ1-1; no firm D call. The CDR3 has 15 residues. Trimming shortened V by 1 base and J by 4 bases, and 13 bases separated the two germline ends. Per the germline V gene, CDR1 is SGHVS and CDR2 is FQNEAQ. The CDR3 sequence: CASSLVAGWSTEAFF. The CDR3 bases are TGTGCCAGCAGCTTAGTAGCGGGTTGGAGCACTGAAGCTTTCTTT.

The CDR3 spells CASSFSSFGYGYTF. The CDR3 DNA reads as TGTGCCAGCAGTTTCTCGAGTTTCGGCTATGGCTACACCTTC. J is TRBJ1-2 and V is TRBV27, with D hard to call. Germline V gives CDR1 MNHEY, CDR2 SMNVEV (reference sequence). With 3 bases removed from V and 4 bases from J, the gap between germline ends came to 12 bases. This CDR3 is built from 14 residues.

This clonotype was counted only a few times. The chain uses TRBV5-1 and TRBJ2-1; weak D call: TRBD2 (6 bases). Trimming removed 1 base at V and 8 bases at J, with 10 bases between. The CDR3 sequence is 13 residues long. Looked up from germline, CDR1 is SGHRS and CDR2 is YFSETQ. The CDR3 nucleotides read TGCGCCAGCAGCTTGTTTGGGGAGGATGAGCAGTTCTTC. Protein sequence: CASSLFGEDEQFF. The variable domain in full, with the rest retrieved from reference TRBV5-1 and TRBJ2-1, is KAGVTQTPRYLIKTRGQQVTLSCSPISGHRSVSWYQQTPGQGLQFLFEYFSETQRNKGNFPGRFSGRQFSNSRSEMNVSTLELGDSALYLCASSLFGEDEQFFGPGTRLTVL.

The rearrangement uses TRBV4-1 and TRBJ1-5; perhaps TRBD1 as D (5 bases). Germline V gene data show CDR1 as MGHRA and CDR2 as YSYEKL. V lost 6 bases, J lost 2 bases, and 23 bases lay in between. The CDR3 spans 18 residues. In DNA, the CDR3 is TGCGCCAGCAGGCCGTCCCCAGCAGGGCCGGAAGGCAATCAGCCCCAGCATTTT. This gives the protein CASRPSPAGPEGNQPQHF.

The chain links TRBV5-1 to TRBJ1-1; 7 bases align to TRBD1. After removal of 0 bases from V and 6 bases from J, the junction contained 2 bases not matched to a gene. The CDR3 loop spans 13 amino acids. Germline values: CDR1 SGHRS, CDR2 YFSETQ. The CDR3 bases are TGCGCCAGCAGCTTGGAGGGGGCAGCTGAAGCTTTCTTT. The encoded protein is CASSLEGAAEAFF. The full variable domain, in which reference TRBV5-1 and TRBJ1-1 provide the parts outside the CDR3, is KAGVTQTPRYLIKTRGQQVTLSCSPISGHRSVSWYQQTPGQGLQFLFEYFSETQRNKGNFPGRFSGRQFSNSRSEMNVSTLELGDSALYLCASSLEGAAEAFFGQGTRLTVV.

This clonotype has just a few counts. This rearrangement joins TRBV11-2 to TRBJ2-1, with TRBD2 matching over 12 bases. Germline V gene sequence: CDR1 SGHAT, CDR2 FQNNGV. The CDR3 is made up of 17 amino acids. V lost 0 bases, J lost 5 bases, and 5 bases stayed unmatched. Here the CDR3 reads CASSLELAGGFDNEQFF. CDR3 coding DNA: TGTGCCAGCAGCTTAGAGCTAGCGGGGGGGTTCGACAATGAGCAGTTCTTC.

This clonotype was picked up a small number of times. V gene TRBV29-1 combines with J gene TRBJ2-1, with TRBD2 identical over 13 bases. Germline assignment: CDR1 SQVTM and CDR2 ANQGSEA. Germline trimming cut 7 bases from V and 8 bases from J; bases unmatched to any gene: 11. The CDR3 extends over 15 amino acids. Here the CDR3 reads CSARLAGGVMDEQFF. For the CDR3, the DNA is TGCAGCGCTCGACTAGCGGGAGGCGTGATGGATGAGCAGTTCTTC.

The J gene is TRBJ2-3, the V gene TRBV9; D gene uncertain. The V end lost 0 bases, the J end lost 1 base, and 6 bases lay between the germline ends. This CDR3 region has 14 residues. The germline V gene has CDR1 SGDLS and CDR2 YYNGEE. For the CDR3, the DNA is TGTGCCAGCAGCGTAGGAATCGGCACAGATACGCAGTATTTT. Amino acids: CASSVGIGTDTQYF.

The J gene is TRBJ2-1, the V gene TRBV3-1; D tentatively reads TRBD1 or TRBD2 (7 bases each). CDR3 size: 18 residues. Per germline, CDR1 LGHDT and CDR2 YNNKEL (reference sequence). Trimming stripped 3 bases from V and 7 bases from J, with 25 bases between. DNA of the CDR3: TGTGCCAGCAGCCAGCCTCTTATCAGGGGGAGGGGGGTGAATGAGCAGTTCTTC. It codes for CASSQPLIRGRGVNEQFF.

This clonotype was counted a few times. The chain is built from TRBV5-1 and TRBJ1-3, with D unresolved. This CDR3 has 10 amino acids. CDR1 is SGHRS and CDR2 is YFSETQ in the germline V gene. V lost 8 bases and J lost 7, with 7 bases in between. CDR3 in amino acids: CARLPNTIYF. CDR3 sequence (DNA): TGCGCCAGACTACCGAACACCATATATTTT.